This T cell receptor beta chain was obtained from a study of cytomegalovirus exposure and HLA in healthy donors. Both 60 Vbeta primers and 13 Jbeta primers went into the PCR. Per the study methods: Unique TCR beta chains numbered roughly 84 million in a later analysis, with 10 million to 14 million shared. The repertoire was sequenced with immunoSEQ multiplex PCR; TCRdb's copy has only in-frame clones and lacks some. V, J and clone size are those of that table, while D and trimming were read from the DNA. This sample carries approximately 190,000 clones, with 5.5% to 7.5% going to the ten biggest clones. The CDR3 covers 14 residues. The germline CDR1 and CDR2 sequences are LNHDA and SQIVND (reference sequence). V dropped 6 bases and J dropped 7; count of bases not matched to a gene: 6. Notes on the study in general: One variant, a missense change in DCLRE1C, was linked in a later analysis to TCR beta V- and J-gene trimming. Most subjects' HLA-A and HLA-B alleles were reportedly predicted from TCR beta sequences.

Comment on this clone: Antigen: not known.

This chain uses TRBV19 with TRBJ1-6, with TRBD1 matching over 7 bases. The sequence was collected from a man aged 30-40 years in good health and CMV-seronegative. The sample comprised PBMCs. CDR3 sequence: CASRKQGSNSPLHF. CDR3 nucleotide sequence: TGTGCCAGTAGGAAACAGGGGAGCAATTCACCCCTCCACTTT.